This T cell receptor beta chain comes out of a study of tumor and adjacent non-tumor tissue in lung cancer. The wider study: Patients comprised approximately eleven adenocarcinoma, 2 squamous cell carcinoma and 1 small cell lung cancer. On average, productive TCRbeta reads reached 4 million to 4.5 million per sample. Study results and caveats: Tumor TCR diversity, when higher, was linked to shorter survival.

A few counts support this clonotype. What it binds is unknown. The junction departs from germline at one end; a sequencing error may be responsible. RNA was extracted from bulk tissue without any cell sorting. A modified ARM-PCR protocol with three rounds of nested PCR amplified TCRbeta. TCRdb re-called the multiplex PCR reads through MiXCR, storing one row per CDR3 protein. Here the sample spans around 79,000 distinct CDR3 sequences, approximately 72% being singletons. Sequencing was carried out using lung tumor tissue. The clonotype comes from a woman aged 35 to 49 with non-small cell lung cancer.

This CDR3 is CSVDRGLGIEAFF. CDR3 nucleotides: TGCAGTGTTGATCGGGGGTTAGGCATTGAAGCTTTCTTT. V is TRBV29-1 and J is TRBJ1-1; perhaps TRBD1 as D (5 bases). The germline gives CDR1 SQVTM, CDR2 ANQGSEA. This CDR3 has 13 amino acids.